Here is one T cell receptor beta chain with its context. Clones were read by immunoSEQ multiplex PCR, and TCRdb kept only the in-frame ones, dropping some. This table holds 200,000 to 250,000 clones, 83% found once. Clinical history reported by participants formed the basis on which cohorts were assigned. Shortly before study entry, within 2 weeks, exposed participants had met a COVID-19 case. The length of the CDR3 is 14 residues. Trimming left V 3 bases short and J 3 bases short, with 11 bases between. Germline-derived CDR1 and CDR2 are KGHSH and LQKENI. The sample is drawn from a study of blood T cell repertoires in COVID-19.

The chain has TRBV18 and TRBJ1-1; D possibly corresponds to TRBD1 (5 bases). Sequenced material: PBMCs or T cells enriched from blood (not recorded which). The clonotype was recovered from a woman aged 40-49 years who had been exposed to COVID-19. The CDR3 sequence is CASSPMKGDTEAFF. CDR3 bases: TGTGCCAGCTCACCGATGAAAGGGGACACTGAAGCTTTCTTT.